These 22 T cell receptor beta chains share one sample of origin, sequenced in a study of PD-L1 blockade in urothelial cancer. As for time point: peripheral blood 6 weeks after treatment start. The repertoire was sequenced with immunoSEQ multiplex PCR; TCRdb's copy has only in-frame clones and lacks some. Of about 120,000 clones in the sample, about 89% were seen once. Sequences were derived from PBMCs, sampled around atezolizumab (anti-PD-L1) treatment. Receptors originate from a man in his sixties with urothelial cancer.

The chain uses TRBV7-2 and TRBJ1-4; TRBD1 might be the D (6 bases). The CDR3 consists of 14 residues. Trimming took off 8 bases at V and 7 bases at J, with 17 bases between the two ends. The V gene's germline CDR1 is SGHTA and CDR2 FQGNSA. The CDR3 nucleotides are TGTGCCAGCTCAACCGGGACACCCCGTGAAAAACTGTTTTTT. This encodes CASSTGTPREKLFF. Looking up the rest from reference TRBV7-2 and TRBJ1-4 gives the full variable domain: GAGVSQSPSNKVTEKGKDVELRCDPISGHTALYWYRQSLGQGLEFLIYFQGNSAPDKSGLPSDRFSAERTGGSVSTLTIQRTQQEDSAVYLCASSTGTPREKLFFGSGTQLSVL.

The gene calls are TRBV4-2 and TRBJ1-4, with 8 bases fitting TRBD1. J lost 8 bases, V lost 5 bases, and 7 bases had no gene match. This CDR3 contains 14 residues. Germline CDR1 reads LGHNA; CDR2 reads YNFKEQ. The CDR3 here is CASSTTGVGEKLFF. The CDR3 bases are TGTGCCAGCAGCACGACAGGGGTAGGGGAAAAACTGTTTTTT.

J is TRBJ1-5 and V is TRBV11-2; 9 nucleotides match TRBD1. The CDR3 has 15 amino acids. V shed 5 bases, J shed 7 bases, and the junction held 9 bases outside the gene matches. The germline CDR1 and CDR2 sequences are SGHAT and FQNNGV. CDR3 DNA sequence: TGTGCCAGCAGCATAGGACAGGGGCCAGGGCAGCCCCAGCATTTT. Translated: CASSIGQGPGQPQHF.

J is TRBJ1-2 and V is TRBV7-3, with D unresolved. This CDR3 is 15 amino acids long. Trimming removed 0 bases from V and 0 bases from J, with 8 bases in between. Germline CDR1 SGHTA, CDR2 FQGTGA. Written as DNA, the CDR3 is TGTGCCAGCAGCTTAACCGAGGGCTCTAACTATGGCTACACCTTC. Protein sequence: CASSLTEGSNYGYTF.

The chain joins TRBV5-6 to TRBJ2-5; D gene uncertain. This CDR3 is 12 amino acids long. Germline V gene data show CDR1 as SGHDT and CDR2 as YYEEEE. Trimming shortened V by 3 bases and J by 3 bases, and 6 bases separated the two germline ends. CDR3 loop: CASSWAEETQYF. DNA for the CDR3: TGTGCCAGCAGCTGGGCAGAAGAGACCCAGTACTTC.

This clone has only one observation. This sequence joins TRBV5-1 and TRBJ1-3; weak D call: TRBD1 (6 bases). V lost 4 bases, J lost 4 bases, and 12 bases lay in between. The germline CDR1 and CDR2 sequences are SGHRS and YFSETQ. The CDR3 runs to 14 residues. The CDR3: CASSPRQGGNTIYF. DNA of the CDR3: TGCGCCAGCAGCCCTCGTCAGGGGGGAAACACCATATATTTT.

The chain employs TRBV19 and TRBJ2-1; the D gene is possibly TRBD2 (5 bases). CDR3 length: 15 amino acids. Deletions cut 3 bases from V and 0 bases from J, with 9 bases between. The germline V gene has CDR1 LNHDA and CDR2 SQIVND (reference sequence). CDR3 nucleotides: TGTGCCAGTAGTATTCTAGCCCGCTCCTACAATGAGCAGTTCTTC. Protein sequence: CASSILARSYNEQFF.

The genes are TRBV6-1 and TRBJ1-1; D uncertain. The ends were cut back, 8 bases at V and 6 bases at J, with 13 bases in the middle. The length of the CDR3 is 12 residues. The germline V gene has CDR1 MNHNS and CDR2 SASEGT. The CDR3 region is CASEYAVPEAFF. In DNA, the CDR3 is TGTGCCAGCGAGTACGCGGTCCCTGAAGCTTTCTTT.

The chain carries TRBV28 and TRBJ2-7, with 8 bases lining up with TRBD1. Germline CDR1 is MDHEN and CDR2 is SYDVKM. Unmatched junction bases numbered 1, after V lost 5 bases and J lost 1 base. This CDR3 comprises 13 residues. Written as DNA, the CDR3 is TGTGCCAGCAGTCGACAGGGGTCCTACGAGCAGTACTTC. Amino acids: CASSRQGSYEQYF.

The gene calls are TRBV11-3 and TRBJ2-7, with 9 bases aligning to TRBD1. V shed 5 bases and J 0 bases; nucleotides not matched to a gene: 2. CDR1 is SGHNT and CDR2 is YENEEA in the germline V gene. The length of the CDR3 is 14 residues. In DNA form, the CDR3 reads TGTGCCAGCAGCGGACAGGGGAGCTCCTACGAGCAGTACTTC. Its protein product is CASSGQGSSYEQYF.

The genes are TRBV2 and TRBJ2-5, with TRBD2 matching 11 bases. V dropped 2 bases and J dropped 1; count of bases not matched to a gene: 6. Germline CDR1 is SNHLY and CDR2 is FYNNEI. This CDR3 spans 17 amino acids. CDR3 region: CASSERLAGYFQETQYF. The CDR3 coding sequence is TGTGCCAGCAGTGAAAGACTAGCGGGATACTTCCAAGAGACCCAGTACTTC.

The gene calls are TRBV15 and TRBJ1-6; D uncertain. V was pared by 5 bases and J by 8 bases, with 16 bases between. From germline, CDR1 is LNHNV and CDR2 YYDKDF (reference sequence). This CDR3 has 15 residues. CDR3 DNA sequence: TGTGCCACCAGCGGCCAAAGAGGGAGGGATTCACCCCTCCACTTT. Translation gives CATSGQRGRDSPLHF. Full variable domain (remainder filled in from reference TRBV15 and TRBJ1-6): DAMVIQNPRYQVTQFGKPVTLSCSQTLNHNVMYWYQQKSSQAPKLLFHYYDKDFNNEADTPDNFQSRRPNTSFCFLDIRSPGLGDTAMYLCATSGQRGRDSPLHFGNGTRLTVT.

The chain carries TRBV13 and TRBJ2-3; D gene uncertain. The CDR3 loop spans 18 amino acids. Germline V lookup: CDR1 PRHDT, CDR2 FYEKMQ (reference sequence). V gave up 5 bases and J gave up 0 bases, with 21 bases separating them. The CDR3 sequence is CASSPRRMLAFSTDTQYF. The CDR3 bases are TGTGCCAGCAGCCCGCGACGGATGTTAGCATTTAGCACAGATACGCAGTATTTT.

V usage is TRBV12-5 and J usage is TRBJ2-3, with 10 bases aligning to TRBD2. Unmatched junction bases numbered 1, after V lost 9 bases and J lost 1 base. This CDR3 has 13 amino acids. Per germline, CDR1 LGHNT and CDR2 FRNRAP. CDR3: CASGTSGTDTQYF. The DNA for the CDR3 is TGTGCTAGCGGGACTAGCGGCACAGATACGCAGTATTTT.

The chain recombines TRBV27 with TRBJ2-1, with D maybe TRBD2 (7 bases). The CDR3 has 16 residues. Germline CDR1 reads MNHEY; CDR2 reads SMNVEV (reference sequence). The V end was cut by 5 bases, the J end by 16 bases, with 30 bases between. The CDR3 sequence is CASSPRGGAGMARGFF. The CDR3 bases are TGTGCCAGCAGTCCTAGGGGGGGAGCGGGAATGGCGCGAGGTTTCTTC.

This chain connects TRBV7-2 to TRBJ2-3; D remains ambiguous. The CDR3 is 12 amino acids. Germline-derived CDR1 and CDR2 are SGHTA and FQGNSA. V lost 3 bases, J lost 5 bases, and 6 bases lay in between. The CDR3 DNA sequence: TGTGCCAGCAGCTTTCTAGGAGATACGCAGTATTTT. This sequence encodes CASSFLGDTQYF.

The chain uses TRBV6-5 and TRBJ1-2; D might be TRBD1 (6 bases). Trimming took off 6 bases at V and 4 bases at J, with 12 bases between the two ends. This CDR3 comprises 13 residues. Germline loops: CDR1 MNHEY, CDR2 SVGAGI. CDR3 nucleotide sequence: TGTGCCAGCAGGCTGGGGGCAGGCTATGGCTACACCTTC. This sequence encodes CASRLGAGYGYTF.

This sequence joins TRBV6-5 and TRBJ1-2; D uncertain. Germline V gene data show CDR1 as MNHEY and CDR2 as SVGAGI. Between the trimmed V and J ends, which lost 0 bases and 5 bases, there was a span of 7 bases. CDR3 length equals 13 residues. The CDR3 spells CASSYSRGYGYTF. CDR3 nucleotides: TGTGCCAGCAGTTACTCGAGAGGGTATGGCTACACCTTC.

V gene TRBV4-3 combines with J gene TRBJ1-4; D may be TRBD1 (5 bases). The CDR3 is 14 residues long. Germline CDR1 and CDR2: LGHNA and YSLEER. V dropped 6 bases and J dropped 4 bases, with 12 bases sitting between them. The DNA for the CDR3 is TGCGCCAGCAGACAGACAGTCAATAATGAAAAACTGTTTTTT. Its translation is CASRQTVNNEKLFF.

This rearrangement joins TRBV27 to TRBJ1-1; no firm D call. Germline V CDR1 and CDR2: MNHEY, SMNVEV (reference sequence). The CDR3 consists of 14 residues. Trimming left V 5 bases short and J 1 base short, with 11 bases between. Here the CDR3 reads CASSPGKGNTEAFF. The CDR3 nucleotides are TGTGCCAGCAGTCCGGGGAAGGGGAACACTGAAGCTTTCTTT.

This chain connects TRBV11-2 to TRBJ2-7, with 7 bases aligning to TRBD2. Looked up from germline, CDR1 is SGHAT and CDR2 is FQNNGV. The V gene end was trimmed by 2 bases and the J gene end by 0 bases; junction bases not matched to a gene: 4. The CDR3 length is 15 residues. This CDR3 is CASSLSPGGSYEQYF. CDR3 DNA: TGTGCCAGCAGCTTAAGCCCGGGAGGCTCCTACGAGCAGTACTTC.

The rearrangement links TRBV5-1 to TRBJ2-2, with D maybe TRBD2 (7 bases). The length of the CDR3 is 15 residues. The V and J ends lost 0 bases and 6 bases respectively, with 12 bases between them. Looked up from germline, CDR1 is SGHRS and CDR2 is YFSETQ. The CDR3 sequence is CASSLAAGAAGELFF. The CDR3 DNA sequence: TGCGCCAGCAGCTTGGCCGCGGGGGCCGCCGGGGAGCTGTTTTTT.